This TCR beta chain was sequenced during a study of OX40 agonist ivuxolimab in advanced cancers. TCRdb keeps only in-frame clones here, not all; method: immunoSEQ multiplex PCR. The repertoire includes about 11,000 clones, approximately 80% of them detected once, and around 15% sits in the top ten. Patients with autoimmune history or systemic immunosuppression were excluded. Findings of the study overall: Partial responders dosed at 0.1-3.0 mg/kg displayed clonal expansion ranking among the lowest.

This clone was seen just once. What it binds is unknown. Germline V CDR1 and CDR2: SQVTM, ANQGSEA. The CDR3 loop spans 13 amino acids. The V gene lost 1 base and the J gene lost 3 bases, with 7 bases spanning the gap. This receptor was obtained from an adult with an advanced solid tumor such as melanoma, head and neck, liver or kidney cancer. The rearrangement uses TRBV29-1 and TRBJ2-1; tentatively, D is TRBD2 (6 bases). This specimen consisted of CD4+ or CD8+ T cells sorted from blood, obtained in a trial of the OX40 agonist ivuxolimab. The CDR3, as DNA: TGCAGCGTTGAAGGCGGGGTCTACAATGAGCAGTTCTTC. Its translation: CSVEGGVYNEQFF.